These 25 T cell receptor beta chains share one sample of origin, sequenced in a study of cytomegalovirus exposure and HLA in healthy donors. Primers for the PCR totalled 60 Vbeta and 13 Jbeta. Profiling relied on immunoSEQ multiplex PCR, and the TCRdb table lists in-frame clones only, not all of them. The top ten hold 3% to 3.5% of the sample, which has roughly 130,000 clones, more than 75% seen once. Specimen: PBMCs. These receptors came from a female donor in good health and CMV-seronegative.

The sample holds a few counts of this clone. The J gene is TRBJ1-5, the V gene TRBV30; D call uncertain. The CDR3 runs to 14 residues. Germline V gene lookup returns CDR1 GTSNPN and CDR2 SVGIG (reference sequence). V lost 3 bases, J lost 3 bases, and 12 bases lay in between. DNA of the CDR3: TGTGCCTGGAGCTACGACAATTTCAATCAGCCCCAGCATTTT. This translates into CAWSYDNFNQPQHF.

The V and J genes are TRBV6-6 and TRBJ1-5; 7 nucleotides agree with TRBD1. The CDR3 sequence is 14 residues long. V gave up 5 bases and J gave up 10 bases; unmatched junction bases: 11. Germline V gene data show CDR1 as MNHNY and CDR2 as SVGAGI (reference sequence). The CDR3 sequence is CASSPRQGAPPQHF. Written as DNA, the CDR3 is TGTGCCAGCAGTCCGCGACAGGGCGCGCCTCCCCAGCATTTT.

This chain connects TRBV18 to TRBJ1-4; 7 nucleotides match TRBD1. The germline gives CDR1 KGHSH, CDR2 LQKENI. This CDR3 comprises 12 residues. V lost 5 bases to trimming and J lost 10 bases; unmatched junction nucleotides: 4. The CDR3 loop reads CASSEDRVKLFF. The CDR3 region has the DNA TGTGCCAGCTCAGAAGACAGGGTAAAACTGTTTTTT. The full variable domain, completed using reference TRBV18 and TRBJ1-4, is NAGVMQNPRHLVRRRGQEARLRCSPMKGHSHVYWYRQLPEEGLKFMVYLQKENIIDESGMPKERFSAEFPKEGPSILRIQQVVRGDSAAYFCASSEDRVKLFFGSGTQLSVL.

The genes are TRBV4-3 and TRBJ2-1; D is possibly TRBD2 (5 bases). Germline CDR1 is LGHNA and CDR2 is YSLEER. V lost 1 base and J 7 bases, leaving 11 bases between the germline ends. The CDR3 extends over 14 amino acids. The CDR3 nucleotides are TGCGCCAGCAGCCAAGTGAGGGCGACGAATGAGCAGTTCTTC. It encodes CASSQVRATNEQFF.

This clone was detected a few times. This rearrangement joins TRBV5-4 to TRBJ2-5; weak D call: TRBD2 (6 bases). Trimming removed 0 bases at V and 10 bases at J, with 10 bases between. The CDR3 has 12 amino acids. CDR1 is SGHNT and CDR2 is YYREEE in the germline V gene (reference sequence). Here the CDR3 reads CASSLAGERQYF. The DNA for the CDR3 is TGTGCCAGCAGCTTGGCGGGGGAGCGCCAGTACTTC. The full variable domain, completed using reference TRBV5-4 and TRBJ2-5, is ETGVTQSPTHLIKTRGQQVTLRCSSQSGHNTVSWYQQALGQGPQFIFQYYREEENGRGNFPPRFSGLQFPNYSSELNVNALELDDSALYLCASSLAGERQYFGPGTRLLVL.

This sequence joins TRBV5-1 and TRBJ2-5; D is possibly TRBD2 (5 bases). The CDR3 runs 15 residues. Between the trimmed V and J ends, which lost 1 base and 1 base, there was a span of 11 bases. Per germline, CDR1 SGHRS and CDR2 YFSETQ. The CDR3 region is CASSLQTRVQETQYF. In DNA, the CDR3 is TGCGCCAGCAGCTTGCAAACGAGGGTCCAAGAGACCCAGTACTTC.

The V call is TRBV30, the J call TRBJ1-2; TRBD1 matches 9 bases. After removal of 2 bases from V and 8 bases from J, the junction contained 12 bases not matched to a gene. The germline V gene encodes CDR1 GTSNPN and CDR2 SVGIG (reference sequence). The CDR3 is 15 amino acids. The CDR3 DNA reads as TGTGCCTGGAGTTTGTTGGGACAGGGTGGCATCGGCTACACCTTC. It yields the protein CAWSLLGQGGIGYTF.

This chain connects TRBV4-3 to TRBJ2-1; 10 bases match TRBD2. The junction had 15 bases not matched to a gene; V was cut back by 0 bases and J by 10 bases. This CDR3 is built from 18 residues. Germline CDR1 LGHNA, CDR2 YSLEER. The CDR3 reads CASSQEGENGLAGVEQFF. CDR3 coding DNA: TGCGCCAGCAGCCAAGAAGGGGAAAATGGTCTAGCGGGAGTAGAGCAGTTCTTC.

The chain has TRBV6-5 and TRBJ2-1, with TRBD2 matching over 11 bases. CDR1 MNHEY and CDR2 SVGAGI come from the germline V gene. This CDR3 has 15 amino acids. V was pared by 6 bases and J by 5 bases, with 6 bases of the junction left unmatched. This chain's CDR3 is CASRKLAGGHNEQFF. CDR3 nucleotide sequence: TGTGCCAGCAGGAAGCTAGCGGGAGGTCACAATGAGCAGTTCTTC.

The CDR3 DNA follows: TGTGCCAGCAGCTTGGGGGGAGGTAATGAGCAGTTCTTC. This sequence encodes CASSLGGGNEQFF. The chain uses TRBV7-9 and TRBJ2-1; D possibly corresponds to TRBD2 (6 bases). Germline CDR1 is SEHNR and CDR2 is FQNEAQ (reference sequence). V was shortened by 3 bases and J by 7 bases, with 10 bases between the two germline ends. The CDR3 is made up of 13 amino acids.

This clone was detected once. The chain is built from TRBV19 and TRBJ2-5, with 12 bases aligning to TRBD2. The length of the CDR3 is 16 residues. The germline V gene has CDR1 LNHDA and CDR2 SQIVND (reference sequence). The V gene end was trimmed by 8 bases and the J gene end by 1 base; junction bases not matched to a gene: 8. For the CDR3, the DNA is TGTGCCAGTCGGCCTAGCGGGAGGGCCCTCCAAGAGACCCAGTACTTC. Translation: CASRPSGRALQETQYF.

The chain recombines TRBV29-1 with TRBJ2-7, with TRBD1 identical over 9 bases. The germline V gene has CDR1 SQVTM and CDR2 ANQGSEA. V dropped 5 bases and J dropped 9; count of bases not matched to a gene: 11. There are 13 residues in the CDR3. The CDR3 is CSVHRETGGGQYF. CDR3 sequence (DNA): TGCAGCGTTCATAGGGAGACAGGGGGTGGGCAGTACTTC.

CDR3 in DNA: TGTGCCAGCAGCTTGGGAGGGCGGACCCAGTACTTC. Translation: CASSLGGRTQYF. The chain couples TRBV5-6 to TRBJ2-5; possibly TRBD2 for D (5 bases). Germline V gene lookup returns CDR1 SGHDT and CDR2 YYEEEE. V was pared by 0 bases and J by 7 bases, with 7 bases between. CDR3 length: 12 residues.

This clone was seen at least ten times. The rearrangement joins TRBV19 to TRBJ2-3; TRBD1 matches 9 bases. Germline-derived CDR1 and CDR2 are LNHDA and SQIVND (reference sequence). J gave up 4 bases and V 5 bases, and 16 bases lay outside the gene matches. The CDR3 is 18 residues long. CDR3 protein: CASSGPTGGHPSSDTQYF. CDR3 sequence (DNA): TGTGCCAGTAGTGGGCCAACAGGGGGCCATCCCTCTTCAGATACGCAGTATTTT.

Here the CDR3 reads CASSLTTGGAEAFF. The CDR3 coding sequence is TGTGCCAGCAGCTTAACGACAGGGGGAGCTGAAGCTTTCTTT. The J gene is TRBJ1-1, the V gene TRBV7-3, with 9 bases fitting TRBD1. After removal of 0 bases from V and 6 bases from J, the junction contained 2 bases not matched to a gene. The CDR3 consists of 14 residues. Germline V gene data show CDR1 as SGHTA and CDR2 as FQGTGA.

This chain uses TRBV7-2 with TRBJ2-3; TRBD2 matches 11 bases. The CDR3 runs 16 residues. Trimming took 5 bases from V and 1 from J; bases not matched to a gene: 5. Germline CDR1 is SGHTA and CDR2 is FQGNSA. The DNA for the CDR3 is TGTGCCAGCAGCCCAAGGACTAGCGGGCGCACAGATACGCAGTATTTT. Its translation: CASSPRTSGRTDTQYF.

The J gene is TRBJ2-5, the V gene TRBV4-3; D perhaps matches TRBD2 (5 bases). Per germline, CDR1 LGHNA and CDR2 YSLEER. CDR3 length: 15 residues. V gave up 2 bases and J gave up 6 bases, with 16 bases separating them. The CDR3 is CASSQSARTGQTQYF. CDR3 sequence (DNA): TGCGCCAGCAGCCAATCGGCCCGGACTGGACAGACCCAGTACTTC.

The genes are TRBV25-1 and TRBJ1-1, with TRBD1 as a possible D gene (5 bases). The V gene lost 6 bases and the J gene lost 0 bases, with 14 bases spanning the gap. This CDR3 has 15 residues. CDR1 MGHDK and CDR2 SYGVNS come from the germline V gene. The CDR3, as DNA: TGTGCCAGCAGGTCGACCTCAGGGTTGAACACTGAAGCTTTCTTT. It translates to CASRSTSGLNTEAFF.

The chain carries TRBV5-4 and TRBJ2-2, with 8 bases identical to TRBD2. V lost 5 bases to trimming and J lost 6 bases; unmatched junction nucleotides: 9. The CDR3 loop spans 15 amino acids. The V gene's germline CDR1 is SGHNT and CDR2 YYREEE (reference sequence). The CDR3 reads CASSATRGGPGELFF. For the CDR3, the DNA is TGTGCCAGCAGTGCAACCCGGGGGGGCCCCGGGGAGCTGTTTTTT.

The sample holds a few counts of this clone. The genes are TRBV19 and TRBJ2-2; D unresolved. Trimming removed 3 bases at V and 1 base at J, with 6 bases between. Germline V lookup: CDR1 LNHDA, CDR2 SQIVND (reference sequence). This CDR3 is 14 amino acids long. As DNA, the CDR3 is TGTGCCAGTAGTATCCCAGGGAACACCGGGGAGCTGTTTTTT. This codes for CASSIPGNTGELFF.

This clone has a handful of counts. The chain combines TRBV30 with TRBJ1-1, with TRBD1 matching over 9 bases. CDR3 length: 13 amino acids. Germline V gene sequence: CDR1 GTSNPN, CDR2 SVGIG (reference sequence). V dropped 3 bases and J dropped 4; count of bases not matched to a gene: 3. For the CDR3, the DNA is TGTGCCTGGAGGGGACAGGGAGGCACTGAAGCTTTCTTT. Protein product: CAWRGQGGTEAFF.

This chain uses TRBV5-1 with TRBJ1-6; a weak D match, TRBD1 (5 bases). The CDR3 runs to 16 residues. CDR1 is SGHRS, CDR2 YFSETQ, per germline. Trimming removed 4 bases at V and 8 bases at J, with 19 bases between. CDR3 bases: TGCGCCAGCAGCATATTCCTGACAGAAGACGATTCACCCCTCCACTTT. It encodes CASSIFLTEDDSPLHF.

The gene calls are TRBV27 and TRBJ2-7; D unclear. Trimming shortened V by 0 bases and J by 0 bases, and 9 bases separated the two germline ends. This CDR3 contains 15 residues. Germline lookup yields CDR1 MNHEY and CDR2 SMNVEV (reference sequence). In DNA form, the CDR3 reads TGTGCCAGCAGTTTATCGACCTACAGCTCCTACGAGCAGTACTTC. It codes for CASSLSTYSSYEQYF.

This clone was counted a single time. The rearrangement links TRBV7-2 to TRBJ1-5; 9 nucleotides line up with TRBD1. V dropped 5 bases and J dropped 3; count of bases not matched to a gene: 5. Per germline, CDR1 SGHTA and CDR2 FQGNSA. The CDR3 totals 15 residues. CDR3 sequence reads: CASSGRTGDNQPQHF. The CDR3 DNA reads as TGTGCCAGCAGCGGACGGACAGGGGACAATCAGCCCCAGCATTTT.

This sequence joins TRBV11-2 and TRBJ2-7, with a tentative D call TRBD2 (6 bases). Trimming shortened V by 6 bases and J by 7 bases, and 22 bases separated the two germline ends. Germline V gene lookup returns CDR1 SGHAT and CDR2 FQNNGV. The CDR3 has 15 amino acids. CDR3 nucleotides: TGTGCCAGCAGGCAGCTAGGGACTCCCTCGGGAGAGCAGTACTTC. Its translation is CASRQLGTPSGEQYF.